One and the same sample provided the 14 T cell receptor beta chains below, sequenced in a study of control samples from healthy donors and cancer patients. The data were produced by immunoSEQ multiplex PCR, yet TCRdb's version contains in-frame clones alone and is incomplete. Here the sample spans roughly 49,000 clones, roughly nine tenths being singletons. The sample was PBMCs. These receptors were collected from a young man with colorectal cancer.

The DNA of the CDR3 is TGTGCCAGCAGTTACGGGACACTTCAGCCCCAGCATTTT. Translation gives CASSYGTLQPQHF. The gene calls are TRBV6-6 and TRBJ1-5, with D perhaps TRBD1 (6 bases). CDR1 is MNHNY, CDR2 SVGAGI, per germline (reference sequence). The ends were cut back, 2 bases at V and 6 bases at J, with 8 bases in the middle. The CDR3 consists of 13 residues.

The rearrangement uses TRBV6-5 and TRBJ1-2, with 7 bases lining up with TRBD1. The V gene end was trimmed by 4 bases and the J gene end by 8 bases; junction bases not matched to a gene: 7. The CDR3 is 13 amino acids. Germline CDR1 MNHEY, CDR2 SVGAGI. CDR3 sequence (DNA): TGTGCCAGCAGTTCCAGGGGGGCGGGGGGCTACACCTTC. Its protein product is CASSSRGAGGYTF.

The CDR3 nucleotides are TGCGCCAGCAGCCAAGTCCTCCCGGGGGTGGGCACAGATACGCAGTATTTT. As protein: CASSQVLPGVGTDTQYF. The chain couples TRBV4-3 to TRBJ2-3; D is possibly TRBD2 (6 bases). From germline, CDR1 is LGHNA and CDR2 YSLEER. Trimming shortened V by 1 base and J by 1 base, and 15 bases separated the two germline ends. The CDR3 runs 17 residues.

The J gene is TRBJ1-6, the V gene TRBV7-2; D perhaps matches TRBD1 (6 bases). The V gene's germline CDR1 is SGHTA and CDR2 FQGNSA. V lost 7 bases and J 7 bases, leaving 17 bases between the germline ends. This CDR3 comprises 15 residues. This CDR3 is CASTVEGGRNSPLHF. In nucleotides, the CDR3 is TGTGCCAGCACCGTAGAGGGGGGCCGCAATTCACCCCTCCACTTT.

The chain couples TRBV2 to TRBJ2-2; 9 nucleotides align to TRBD2. There are 15 residues in the CDR3. Germline CDR1 SNHLY, CDR2 FYNNEI. V shed 6 bases and J 1 base; nucleotides not matched to a gene: 3. CDR3 nucleotide sequence: TGTGCCAGCAGAGCGGGGGGAAGGAACACCGGGGAGCTGTTTTTT. This codes for CASRAGGRNTGELFF.

This chain links TRBV6-5 with TRBJ2-7; the match to TRBD2 covers 8 bases. V was pared by 5 bases and J by 7 bases, with 10 bases of the junction left unmatched. The CDR3 is 14 residues long. The V gene's germline CDR1 is MNHEY and CDR2 SVGAGI. The CDR3 is CASSPPGGTFEQYF. In DNA, the CDR3 is TGTGCCAGCAGTCCTCCGGGGGGGACGTTTGAGCAGTACTTC.

The gene calls are TRBV6-5 and TRBJ1-2; 7 bases match TRBD1. With 6 bases clipped from V and 6 bases from J, the junction kept 7 bases outside the gene matches. Germline CDR1 reads MNHEY; CDR2 reads SVGAGI. The length of the CDR3 is 13 residues. The CDR3 loop is CASSSTGSDGYTF. For the CDR3, the DNA is TGTGCCAGCAGCTCGACAGGGTCGGATGGCTACACCTTC.

The chain links TRBV2 to TRBJ1-6, with 10 bases fitting TRBD1. The germline gives CDR1 SNHLY, CDR2 FYNNEI. Trimming took 7 bases from V and 0 from J; bases not matched to a gene: 6. The CDR3 loop spans 17 amino acids. The CDR3 DNA sequence: TGTGCCAGCAATCGGGACAGGGGAAGCTCCTATAATTCACCCCTCCACTTT. Translation: CASNRDRGSSYNSPLHF.

This clone showed up just once. The chain couples TRBV6-1 to TRBJ1-6; D gene uncertain. Trimming took off 3 bases at V and 7 bases at J, with 10 bases between the two ends. Germline V gives CDR1 MNHNS, CDR2 SASEGT. CDR3 length: 14 residues. The CDR3 is CASSDGPGNSPLHF. The CDR3 nucleotides read TGTGCCAGCAGTGATGGACCTGGGAATTCACCCCTCCACTTT.

The J gene is TRBJ1-1, the V gene TRBV29-1; D is unclear. The CDR3 has 13 residues. V lost 0 bases to trimming and J lost 2 bases, with 7 bases between them. The germline V gene encodes CDR1 SQVTM and CDR2 ANQGSEA. DNA for the CDR3: TGCAGCGTTGAAGAAGCAGATAACACTGAAGCTTTCTTT. Its protein product is CSVEEADNTEAFF.

V is TRBV6-2 or TRBV6-3 and J is TRBJ2-7; the D gene could be TRBD1 or TRBD2 (7 bases each). V was cut by 4 bases and J by 1 base, with 20 bases left in between. This CDR3 has 17 amino acids. Germline V gene lookup returns CDR1 MNHEY and CDR2 SVGEGT. The CDR3 sequence: CASSSALGGGPSYEQYV. The CDR3 DNA sequence: TGTGCCAGCAGTTCCGCCCTGGGAGGGGGCCCTTCCTACGAGCAGTACGTC.

This clone was counted between two and nine times. The chain is built from TRBV19 and TRBJ1-5, with D hard to call. The ends were cut back, 2 bases at V and 0 bases at J, with 5 bases in the middle. The CDR3 contains 14 residues. CDR1 LNHDA and CDR2 SQIVND come from the germline V gene (reference sequence). CDR3 residues: CASSIFLSNQPQHF. The CDR3, as DNA: TGTGCCAGTAGTATATTCCTTAGCAATCAGCCCCAGCATTTT.

The chain uses TRBV6-1 and TRBJ2-7; D uncertain. CDR3 size: 14 residues. The V gene lost 1 base and the J gene lost 0 bases, with 7 bases spanning the gap. Germline CDR1 is MNHNS and CDR2 is SASEGT. As DNA, the CDR3 is TGTGCCAGCAGTGAAGTAGTCGACTCCTACGAGCAGTACGTC. The encoded protein is CASSEVVDSYEQYV.

This chain links TRBV11-2 with TRBJ2-2; 7 positions match TRBD1. CDR1 SGHAT and CDR2 FQNNGV come from the germline V gene. V gave up 0 bases and J gave up 7 bases; unmatched junction bases: 11. CDR3 size: 17 residues. This CDR3 is CASSLERGPPINGELFF. CDR3 nucleotides: TGTGCCAGCAGCTTAGAAAGGGGGCCCCCCATTAACGGGGAGCTGTTTTTT. The variable domain in full, completed from reference TRBV11-2 and TRBJ2-2, reads EAGVAQSPRYKIIEKRQSVAFWCNPISGHATLYWYQQILGQGPKLLIQFQNNGVVDDSQLPKDRFSAERLKGVDSTLKIQPAKLEDSAVYLCASSLERGPPINGELFFGEGSRLTVL.